The rows below give T cell receptor beta chains drawn from one sample of a study of cytomegalovirus exposure and HLA in healthy donors. The method was immunoSEQ multiplex PCR; TCRdb's version includes in-frame clones alone and lacks a portion of them. The sample has about 86,000 clones, about two thirds seen once. The specimen was PBMCs. These receptors all stem from a man in his sixties in good health and CMV-seronegative. Both conserved end residues are part of each CDR3. A D gene is named only where the DNA matches it firmly.

J,D,V,CDR3
TRBJ2-5,TRBD1,TRBV7-2,CASSLDRGIMETQYF
TRBJ1-4,TRBD1,TRBV5-1,CASSLDQGAREKLFF
TRBJ1-5,NA,TRBV7-2,CASSLSNSPNQPQHF
TRBJ2-7,TRBD1,TRBV6-5,CASSRGATGNHEQYF
TRBJ1-4,NA,TRBV2,CASNTPGEHGSNEKLFF
TRBJ1-3,NA,TRBV6-1,CASNNDRGNTIYF
TRBJ1-1,NA,TRBV7-8,CASSFQGNTEAFF
TRBJ1-4,TRBD1,TRBV7-9,CASSFADRDEKLFF
TRBJ1-2,TRBD1,TRBV28,CASSPSGTVYGYTF
TRBJ1-6,TRBD1,TRBV30,CAWRRGTENSPLHF
TRBJ2-5,TRBD1,TRBV5-1,CASSLGQGAVQETQYF
TRBJ2-2,NA,TRBV15,CATSYPPAGDTGELFF
TRBJ2-7,TRBD1,TRBV2,CASSGQGGTYEQYF
TRBJ2-3,NA,TRBV28,CASSLVVSGDTQYF
TRBJ1-2,TRBD1,TRBV6-6,CASRDRAGYGYTF
TRBJ1-2,TRBD1,TRBV2,CASSPRQGEGYTF
TRBJ2-7,TRBD1,TRBV27,CASSLDQRTGKGYEQYF
TRBJ1-1,TRBD1,TRBV12-5,CASGLDPQGGGTEAFF
TRBJ2-7,TRBD1,TRBV7-9,CSSSFGGRTGEHEQYF
TRBJ2-7,NA,TRBV5-5,CASTPSWGVSSYEQYF
TRBJ1-1,NA,TRBV5-1,CASRPAGPNTEAFF
TRBJ2-7,TRBD1,TRBV25-1,CASSARTGVGEQYF
TRBJ2-4,TRBD2,TRBV19,CASSRGGDIQYF
TRBJ2-3,TRBD2,TRBV19,CASTATSGGDTDTQYF
TRBJ2-6,TRBD1,TRBV2,CASHRGPSAGANVLTF
TRBJ2-5,NA,TRBV19,CASSIVLDRSMAQYF
TRBJ2-6,TRBD2,TRBV10-3,CATSGGFNSGANVLTF
TRBJ1-4,TRBD1,TRBV2,CASSPGTVHEKLFF
TRBJ2-5,TRBD2,TRBV19,CASSTSGGAGTQYF
TRBJ1-5,NA,TRBV28,CASRLRVGGQPQHF
TRBJ2-7,NA,TRBV5-1,CASSLGGGYEQYF
TRBJ1-4,NA,TRBV19,CASSPADSTNEKLFF
TRBJ2-7,NA,TRBV7-9,CASSLVETYEQYF
TRBJ2-7,TRBD1,TRBV18,CASSLLGQGALYEQYF
TRBJ1-1,NA,TRBV6-5,CASIPGTGQNTEAFF
TRBJ1-1,NA,TRBV23-1,CASRVSRGAFF
TRBJ1-4,TRBD1,TRBV19,CASSAQGAAEKLFF
TRBJ2-7,NA,TRBV7-9,CASSAAGEQYF
TRBJ2-7,TRBD1,TRBV4-1,CASSQVDGTGDHEQYF
TRBJ2-7,TRBD2,TRBV19,CASRAGSSYEQYF